A single sample is the source of the 7 T cell receptor beta chains below, sequenced in a study of cytomegalovirus exposure and HLA in healthy donors. Both 60 Vbeta primers and 13 Jbeta primers went into the PCR. TCRdb's table, derived via immunoSEQ multiplex PCR, lists solely in-frame clones and lacks some. The sample holds 90,000 to 130,000 clones; roughly 83% are singletons and the top ten take 2.5% to 3.5%. Sequenced sample: PBMCs. The origin of the receptors is a woman between 18 and 30 years old in good health and CMV-seropositive.

Note on this clone: At the DNA level, this CDR3 is encoded by other sequences in the same sample as well. This chain links TRBV11-2 with TRBJ1-1; 8 bases line up with TRBD1. V lost 5 bases, J lost 6 bases, and 5 bases stayed unmatched. There are 13 residues in the CDR3. Germline loops: CDR1 SGHAT, CDR2 FQNNGV. CDR3 residues: CASSRQGSAEAFF. The CDR3 bases are TGTGCCAGCAGCCGACAGGGGAGCGCTGAAGCTTTCTTT. Combining the CDR3 with reference TRBV11-2 and TRBJ1-1 gives the whole variable domain EAGVAQSPRYKIIEKRQSVAFWCNPISGHATLYWYQQILGQGPKLLIQFQNNGVVDDSQLPKDRFSAERLKGVDSTLKIQPAKLEDSAVYLCASSRQGSAEAFFGQGTRLTVV.

A remark on this clone: The sample holds other DNA sequences that translate to the same CDR3. The chain combines TRBV5-1 with TRBJ1-1; weak D call: TRBD1 (5 bases). Germline V gene data show CDR1 as SGHRS and CDR2 as YFSETQ. The CDR3 has 14 residues. The V gene lost 0 bases and the J gene lost 1 base, with 7 bases spanning the gap. CDR3 loop: CASSLAGGNTEAFF. For the CDR3, the DNA is TGCGCCAGCAGCTTGGCCGGGGGGAACACTGAAGCTTTCTTT.

This sequence joins TRBV5-1 and TRBJ2-1; TRBD1 matches 8 bases. The CDR3 extends over 17 amino acids. Trimming at V came to 4 bases and at J to 0 bases, leaving 9 bases not matched to a gene. Germline loops: CDR1 SGHRS, CDR2 YFSETQ. CDR3 loop: CASSTGQGRSSYNEQFF. CDR3 sequence (DNA): TGCGCCAGCAGCACTGGACAGGGTCGCAGCTCCTACAATGAGCAGTTCTTC. Full variable domain (rest looked up from reference TRBV5-1 and TRBJ2-1): KAGVTQTPRYLIKTRGQQVTLSCSPISGHRSVSWYQQTPGQGLQFLFEYFSETQRNKGNFPGRFSGRQFSNSRSEMNVSTLELGDSALYLCASSTGQGRSSYNEQFFGPGTRLTVL.

V usage is TRBV4-2 and J usage is TRBJ1-2, with unresolved D. V was shortened by 6 bases and J by 7 bases, with 9 bases between the two germline ends. In germline, CDR1 is LGHNA, CDR2 YNFKEQ. The CDR3 sequence is 11 residues long. The CDR3 here is CASRREGGYTF. DNA for the CDR3: TGTGCCAGCAGGAGGGAAGGTGGCTACACCTTC.

This clone was observed once. CDR3 protein: CASSIVRDTDTQYF. CDR3 nucleotides: TGTGCCAGTAGTATCGTGAGGGACACAGATACGCAGTATTTT. This chain links TRBV19 with TRBJ2-3; D may be TRBD2 (5 bases). V was shortened by 3 bases and J by 2 bases, with 9 bases between the two germline ends. The CDR3 contains 14 residues. Germline V gene data show CDR1 as LNHDA and CDR2 as SQIVND (reference sequence).

CDR3 DNA: TGTGCCTGGACGGTCCGGGAAAATCAGCCCCAGCATTTT. It translates to CAWTVRENQPQHF. J is TRBJ1-5 and V is TRBV30; no firm D call. The CDR3 has 13 residues. Per germline, CDR1 GTSNPN and CDR2 SVGIG (reference sequence). V was pared by 4 bases and J by 4 bases, with 11 bases between.

The chain recombines TRBV28 with TRBJ2-1; D gene ambiguous. Germline V gene data show CDR1 as MDHEN and CDR2 as SYDVKM. The V end was cut by 1 base, the J end by 3 bases, with 7 bases between. The CDR3 length is 14 residues. This CDR3 is CASSLLSSYNEQFF. CDR3 DNA sequence: TGTGCCAGCAGTTTATTGTCCAGCTACAATGAGCAGTTCTTC.